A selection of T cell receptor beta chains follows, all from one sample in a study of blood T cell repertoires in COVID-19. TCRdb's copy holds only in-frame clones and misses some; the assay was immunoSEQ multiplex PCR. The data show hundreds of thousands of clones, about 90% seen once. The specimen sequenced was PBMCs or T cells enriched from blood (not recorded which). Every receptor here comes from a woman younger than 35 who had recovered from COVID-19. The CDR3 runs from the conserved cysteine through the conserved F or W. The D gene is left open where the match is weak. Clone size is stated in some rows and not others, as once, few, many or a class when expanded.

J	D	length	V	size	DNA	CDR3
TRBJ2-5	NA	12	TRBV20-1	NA	TGCAGTGCTAGTATACCGGGAGAGACCCAGTACTTC	CSASIPGETQYF
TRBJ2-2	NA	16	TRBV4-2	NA	TGTGCCAGCAGCCTCCGGGACTCAACGAACACCGGGGAGCTGTTTTTT	CASSLRDSTNTGELFF
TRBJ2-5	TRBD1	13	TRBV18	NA	TGTGCCAGCTCGGGACAGGGGCAAGAGACCCAGTACTTC	CASSGQGQETQYF
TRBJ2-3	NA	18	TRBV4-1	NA	TGCGCCAGCAGCCAAGTAGGACAGCGTAAAACTAGCACAGATACGCAGTATTTT	CASSQVGQRKTSTDTQYF
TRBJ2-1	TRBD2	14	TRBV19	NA	TGTGCCAGTAGGTCCCTAGCGGGGTACAATGAGCAGTTCTTC	CASRSLAGYNEQFF
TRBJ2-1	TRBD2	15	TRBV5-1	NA	TGCGCCAGCAAACCGCGGGACTACGGGTACAATGAGCAGTTCTTC	CASKPRDYGYNEQFF
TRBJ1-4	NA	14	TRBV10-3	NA	TGTGCCATCAGTTCAGGGGCCACTAATGAAAAACTGTTTTTT	CAISSGATNEKLFF
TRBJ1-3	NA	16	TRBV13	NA	TGTGCCAGCAGCTTATACGGAGTGAACTCTGGAAACACCATATATTTT	CASSLYGVNSGNTIYF
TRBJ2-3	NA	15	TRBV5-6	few	TGTGCCAGCAGCTTGGCGGGCGGGATGATAGATACGCAGTATTTT	CASSLAGGMIDTQYF
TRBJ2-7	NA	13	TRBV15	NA	TGTGCCACCAGCAGAGATCGGGTCTACGAGCAGTACTTC	CATSRDRVYEQYF
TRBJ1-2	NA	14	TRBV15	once	TGTGCCACCAGTACCTTCTGGGGGGGCTATGGCTACACCTTC	CATSTFWGGYGYTF
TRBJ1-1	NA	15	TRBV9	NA	TGTGCCAGCAGCGTATCCACTTTAGTGAACACTGAAGCTTTCTTT	CASSVSTLVNTEAFF
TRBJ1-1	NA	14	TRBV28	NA	TGTGCCAGCAGGTTGACAGACCTGAACACTGAAGCTTTCTTT	CASRLTDLNTEAFF
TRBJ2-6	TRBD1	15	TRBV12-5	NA	TGTGCTAGTGGTCCTGACAGGGCTGGGGCCAACGTCCTGACTTTC	CASGPDRAGANVLTF
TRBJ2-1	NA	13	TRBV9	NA	TGTGCCAGCAGCGTAGACAGCTACAATGAGCAGTTCTTC	CASSVDSYNEQFF
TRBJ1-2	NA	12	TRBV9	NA	TGTGCCAGCAGCCGAGGGATCTATGGCTACACCTTC	CASSRGIYGYTF
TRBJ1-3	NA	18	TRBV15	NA	TGTGCCACCAGCAGAGCCCCCCTTTTCCGGGGCTCTGGAAACACCATATATTTT	CATSRAPLFRGSGNTIYF
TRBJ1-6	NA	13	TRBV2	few	TGTGCCAGCAGTGAGGCAGTCGGACTCACCCTCCACTTT	CASSEAVGLTLHF
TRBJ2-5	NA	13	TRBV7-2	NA	TGTGCCAGCAGATGGACAGTACAAGAGACCCAGTACTTC	CASRWTVQETQYF
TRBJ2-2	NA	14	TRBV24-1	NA	TGTGCCACCAGTGATCGGAGGGGGCTTGGGGAGCTGTTTTTT	CATSDRRGLGELFF
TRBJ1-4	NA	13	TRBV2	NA	TGTGCCAGCAATGGAGGGCGGAATGAAAAACTGTTTTTT	CASNGGRNEKLFF
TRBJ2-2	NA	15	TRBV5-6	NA	TGTGCCAGCAGCTTGGAGGGCAGGGCGGTCGGGGAGCTGTTTTTT	CASSLEGRAVGELFF
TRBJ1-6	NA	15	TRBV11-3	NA	TGTGCCAGCAGCTTAGAGGGCAGGTCAAATTCAGCCCTCCACTTT	CASSLEGRSNSALHF
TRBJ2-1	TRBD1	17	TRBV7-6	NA	TGTGCCAGCAGCTTAGCGCTGACAGGGGGCACCTACAATGAGCAGTTCTTC	CASSLALTGGTYNEQFF
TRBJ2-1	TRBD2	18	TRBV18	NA	TGTGCCAGCTCACCACCCAGACTAGCGCAAAGCTCCTACAATGAGCAGTTCTTC	CASSPPRLAQSSYNEQFF
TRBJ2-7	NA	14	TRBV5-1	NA	TGCGCCAGCATGGAGGGCACTTTTTCCTACGAGCAGTACTTC	CASMEGTFSYEQYF
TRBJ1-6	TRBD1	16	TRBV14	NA	TGTGCCAGCAGCCAAGATAGGGACAGGGGAAATTCACCCCTCCACTTT	CASSQDRDRGNSPLHF
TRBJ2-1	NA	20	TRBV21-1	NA	TGTGCCAGCAGCAAAATGGGACTAGCGGGAGGATCCTCGCCTTACAATGAGCAGTTCTTC	CASSKMGLAGGSSPYNEQFF
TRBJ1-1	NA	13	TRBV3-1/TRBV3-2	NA	TGTGCCAGCAGCCGACGGGGGGACACTGAAGCTTTCTTT	CASSRRGDTEAFF
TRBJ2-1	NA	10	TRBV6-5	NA	TGTGCCAGCAGAGGGGCTGAGCAGTTCTTC	CASRGAEQFF
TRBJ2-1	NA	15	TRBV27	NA	TGTGCCAGCAGTTTAATTCGGAGCTCCTACAATGAGCAGTTCTTC	CASSLIRSSYNEQFF